The rows below give T cell receptor beta chains drawn from one sample of a study of blood T cell repertoires in COVID-19. Method: immunoSEQ multiplex PCR; TCRdb's copy keeps in-frame clones and lacks some. In the table there are 150,000 to 200,000 clones, around 80% of which are singletons. The sample consisted of peripheral blood. Every receptor here comes from a woman aged 80 or over with acute or convalescent COVID-19. Each CDR3 is given without its conserved first and last residue. Fields, in order: J gene, CDR3 length, V gene, CDR3 protein.

J: TRBJ2-1
length: 13
V: TRBV5-5
CDR3: ASSLAGGRNNEQF

J: TRBJ1-1
length: 12
V: TRBV6-2/TRBV6-3
CDR3: ASSYRAGKTEAF

J: TRBJ1-6
length: 10
V: TRBV5-1
CDR3: ASRQGNSPLH

J: TRBJ2-7
length: 11
V: TRBV28
CDR3: ASSSGRVYEQY

J: TRBJ1-1
length: 14
V: TRBV27
CDR3: ASNLRGSRGGTEAF

J: TRBJ2-1
length: 13
V: TRBV11-2
CDR3: ASSLTGYDYNEQF

J: TRBJ1-2
length: 14
V: TRBV15
CDR3: ATSRARRDRGLGYT

J: TRBJ2-2
length: 13
V: TRBV19
CDR3: ASTTGTGGAGELF

J: TRBJ2-1
length: 14
V: TRBV25-1
CDR3: ASSAVAPRFYNEQF

J: TRBJ2-1
length: 13
V: TRBV4-2
CDR3: ASSLTSNSYNEQF

J: TRBJ1-1
length: 12
V: TRBV9
CDR3: ASSVQGASTEAF